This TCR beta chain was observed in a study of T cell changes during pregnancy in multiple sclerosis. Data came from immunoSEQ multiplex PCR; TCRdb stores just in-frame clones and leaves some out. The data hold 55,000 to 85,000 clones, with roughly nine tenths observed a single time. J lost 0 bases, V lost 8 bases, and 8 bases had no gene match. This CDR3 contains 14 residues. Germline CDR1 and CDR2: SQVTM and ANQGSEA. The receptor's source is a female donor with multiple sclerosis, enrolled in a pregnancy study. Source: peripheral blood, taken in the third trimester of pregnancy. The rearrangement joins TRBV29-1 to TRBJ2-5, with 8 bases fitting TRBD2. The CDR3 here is CSMRLALNQETQYF. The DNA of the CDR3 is TGCAGCATGAGACTAGCGCTAAACCAAGAGACCCAGTACTTC. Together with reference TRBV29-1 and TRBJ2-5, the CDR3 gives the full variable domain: SAVISQKPSRDICQRGTSLTIQCQVDSQVTMMFWYRQQPGQSLTLIATANQGSEATYESGFVIDKFPISRPNLTFSTLTVSNMSPEDSSIYLCSMRLALNQETQYFGPGTRLLVL.